This T cell receptor (beta chain) was profiled in a study of shared clonotypes between healthy human individuals. Clones were sequenced by immunoSEQ multiplex PCR, and TCRdb holds only the in-frame ones, with some missing. The table shows 1.5 million to 2.5 million clones, with just under 95% occurring only once. Terminally differentiated effector memory CD45RA+ cells were excluded from the naive CD8 cells, which were CD45RO-negative and positively selected for CCR7. V dropped 10 bases and J dropped 0 bases, with 13 bases sitting between them. This CDR3 has 14 amino acids. The V gene's germline CDR1 is LNHNV and CDR2 YYDKDF (reference sequence).

This receptor was taken from a man between 18 and 29 years old in good health. The sequenced material came from naive CD8+ T cells sorted from blood. V usage is TRBV15 and J usage is TRBJ1-3; D is perhaps TRBD1 (6 bases). CDR3 DNA sequence: TGTGCCAGTGAGACAGGAGACTCTGGAAACACCATATATTTT. It codes for CASETGDSGNTIYF.